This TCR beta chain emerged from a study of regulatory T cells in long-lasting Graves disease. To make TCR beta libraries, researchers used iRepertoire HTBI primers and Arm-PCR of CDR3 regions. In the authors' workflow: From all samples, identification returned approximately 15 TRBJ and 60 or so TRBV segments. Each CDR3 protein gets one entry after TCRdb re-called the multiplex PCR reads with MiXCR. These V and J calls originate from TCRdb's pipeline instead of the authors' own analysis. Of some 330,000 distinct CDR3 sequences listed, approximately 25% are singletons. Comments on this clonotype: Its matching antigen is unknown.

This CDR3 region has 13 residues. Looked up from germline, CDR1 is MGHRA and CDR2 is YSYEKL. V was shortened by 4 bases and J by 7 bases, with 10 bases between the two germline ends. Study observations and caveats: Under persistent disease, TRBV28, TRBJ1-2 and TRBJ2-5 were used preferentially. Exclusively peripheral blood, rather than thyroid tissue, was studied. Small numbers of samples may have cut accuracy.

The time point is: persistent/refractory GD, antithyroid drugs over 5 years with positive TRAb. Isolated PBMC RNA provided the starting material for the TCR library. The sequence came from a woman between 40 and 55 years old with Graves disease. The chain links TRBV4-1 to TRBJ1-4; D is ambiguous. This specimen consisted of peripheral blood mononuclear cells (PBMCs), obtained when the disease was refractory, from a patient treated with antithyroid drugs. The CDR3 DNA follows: TGCGCCAGCAGCCGCGTTGTGGGTGAAAAACTGTTTTTT. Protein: CASSRVVGEKLFF.